Listed below are T cell receptor beta chains from one sample, sequenced in a study of control samples from healthy donors and cancer patients. Using immunoSEQ multiplex PCR, the repertoire was profiled, and TCRdb retains in-frame clones only, with some absent. The sample has 130,000 or so clones, around nine tenths seen once; the top ten hold approximately 3.2%. Sequenced sample: blood. Receptor source: a man aged 50 or older in good health. CDR3s include the opening cysteine and the closing phenylalanine or tryptophan. For some rows the clone size is stated as once, few or many, or as a class when expanded; others skip it.

J	size	V	CDR3
TRBJ2-3	.	TRBV12-5	CASGLTGVEGDTQYF
TRBJ1-1	.	TRBV6-5	CASRDPGKGSEAFF
TRBJ2-5	.	TRBV10-2	CASRERGGVVETQYF
TRBJ2-7	.	TRBV5-1	CASSQDRVGEQYF
TRBJ1-6	.	TRBV23-1	CASSPGARLSSYNSPLHF
TRBJ2-5	.	TRBV7-3	CASSLYSGGGIQETQYF
TRBJ2-3	.	TRBV19	CASKDLGGSDTQYF
TRBJ1-5	.	TRBV27	CASSFAFGANNQPQHF
TRBJ2-4	.	TRBV29-1	CSAQTSGQNIQYF
TRBJ1-3	.	TRBV2	CASIRTEIRSGNTIYF
TRBJ1-5	.	TRBV7-3	CASALSEGQPQHF
TRBJ2-5	.	TRBV5-1	CASSLRAKSETQYF
TRBJ1-1	once	TRBV2	CASSERQGGAEAFF
TRBJ1-2	.	TRBV4-2	CASSQEDSLTANYGYTF
TRBJ1-5	.	TRBV30	CAWSAGRSNQPQHF
TRBJ2-6	.	TRBV18	CASTQYRTNSGANVLTF
TRBJ1-2	.	TRBV10-3	CAISERTGSYGYTF
TRBJ2-5	.	TRBV4-1	CASSQAGGQETQYF
TRBJ1-1	.	TRBV6-5	CASKRQMNTEAFF